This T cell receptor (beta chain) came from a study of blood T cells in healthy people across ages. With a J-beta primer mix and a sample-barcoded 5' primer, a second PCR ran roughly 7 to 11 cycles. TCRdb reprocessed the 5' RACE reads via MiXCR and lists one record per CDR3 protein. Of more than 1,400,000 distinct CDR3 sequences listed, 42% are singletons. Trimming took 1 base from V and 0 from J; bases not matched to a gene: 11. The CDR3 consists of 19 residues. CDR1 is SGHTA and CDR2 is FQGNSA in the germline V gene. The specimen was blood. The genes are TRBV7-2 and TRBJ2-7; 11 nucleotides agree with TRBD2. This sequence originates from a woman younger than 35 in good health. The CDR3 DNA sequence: TGTGCCAGCAGCTTAGTCCGTGGTAGCGGGAGGGCTAGCTCCTACGAGCAGTACTTC. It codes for CASSLVRGSGRASSYEQYF.